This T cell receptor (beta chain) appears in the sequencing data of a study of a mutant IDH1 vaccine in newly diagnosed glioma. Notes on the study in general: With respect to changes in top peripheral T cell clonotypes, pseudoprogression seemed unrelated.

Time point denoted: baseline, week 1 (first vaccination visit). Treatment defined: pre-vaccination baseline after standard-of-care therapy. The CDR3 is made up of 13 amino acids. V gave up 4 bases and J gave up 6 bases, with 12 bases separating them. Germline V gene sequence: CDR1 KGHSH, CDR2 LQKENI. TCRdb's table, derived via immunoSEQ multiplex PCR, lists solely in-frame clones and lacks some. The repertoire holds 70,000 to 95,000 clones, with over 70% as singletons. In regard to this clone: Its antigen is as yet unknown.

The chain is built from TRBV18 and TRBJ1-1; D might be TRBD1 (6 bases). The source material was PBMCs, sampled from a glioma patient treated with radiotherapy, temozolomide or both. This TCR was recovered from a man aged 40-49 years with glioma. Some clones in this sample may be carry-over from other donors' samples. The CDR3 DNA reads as TGTGCCAGCTCACTAACAGGGAGCCCTGAAGCTTTCTTT. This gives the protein CASSLTGSPEAFF.